This T cell receptor (beta chain) was retrieved from a study of cytomegalovirus exposure and HLA in healthy donors (dated by TCRdb to the late 2010s). The study in broad terms: In an earlier analysis of fewer than 750 of the donors, 276 Gb of sequence data and 90 million to 120 million unique TCR beta sequences from roughly 200 million T cells were reported. A later analysis re-analyzed previously published TCR beta repertoires from hundreds of donors and added high-resolution HLA genotyping to study TCR occurrence patterns. Of the 300 to 500 genotyped donors, less than 85% were placed in the genetic ancestry cluster associated with self-reported Caucasian donors. Four to six DR-DQ haplotypes were handled as single units for association and clustering, since linkage in the cohort was strong. Both class I and class II loci were covered by HLA typing, at four-digit resolution. An earlier analysis of 587 of the donors applied high-throughput TCR beta sequencing to assess whether each TCR beta V gene segment acted as functional or pseudogenic. Alongside the repertoire data, information on donor age, sex, ethnicity and CMV serostatus was compiled. The aim of the study was to test whether cataloging public T cell receptors could identify signatures of past pathogen exposure. To predict cytomegalovirus infection status, the study combined high-throughput TCR immunosequencing, statistical association of individual TCRs with disease status, and machine learning. Every discovery cohort repertoire had been produced on one sequencing platform. The number of typed donors differed by locus: roughly 629-640 for A, B, C, DRB1 and DQB1; 522 for DQA1; 606 for DPA1; and about 450 for DPB1. Among roughly 400 genotyped donors of the cohort, an average of roughly 240,000 unique TCR beta nucleotide sequences were sequenced per donor, roughly 18% of them non-productive. Around 320 gigabases of sequencing data and approximately 93 million unique TCR sequences were included in an early release covering roughly 700 HLA-typed donors. Rather than drawing on any new phenotypic data, the later analysis identified candidate immune exposures from TCR beta sequences and the way those sequences occurred across donors. The T cell repertoires of some 700 subjects were profiled by immunosequencing and related to cytomegalovirus serostatus. In addition to the first cohort of hundreds of subjects, a separate validation cohort of approximately 120 different subjects was used. In a later genetic analysis, genome-wide SNP genotypes for about 65% of the 666 donors were used, and that subset was treated as a discovery cohort.

The cohort consisted of 600 to 750 healthy bone marrow donors. Cohort members were all nominally healthy when sampled, although unrecorded immune exposures were likely present. The donor was CMV seronegative and was included in the group of about 400 seronegative cohort members. A peripheral blood sample was provided by each donor, and peripheral blood mononuclear cells were used for TCR beta sequencing. The Qiagen DNeasy Blood Extraction Kit was used to extract genomic DNA from the blood cell samples. Concerning this clone itself: The antigen it recognizes is unknown. Within one base of it there is no much larger clone, and no base qualities were kept.

The V end gives up 1 base and the J end 0 bases, leaving 0 bases in the junction not matched to a gene. The CDR3 holds 15 amino acids from the cysteine to the phenylalanine. Of the read, only the CDR3 DNA is kept; its 45 bases are in frame from base 1. CDR1 and CDR2 (MNHNS, SASEGT) derive from the germline V gene. Findings and caveats that apply to the study as a whole: In a later genetic analysis, fewer N-insertions in productive TCRs were reported among donors in an Asian-associated ancestry cluster than the roughly 710-donor mean. The only immune exposure information available for the cohort was CMV serostatus. Because counts were too low, seventeen rarely observed V segments, including chromosome 9 orphons, were excluded from the earlier analysis of some 590 of the donors. In vitro tests confirmed that a few of the cytomegalovirus-associated TCR beta chains recognize cytomegalovirus antigens. A later analysis associated some 17,000 TCR beta sequences with specific HLA alleles at a false discovery rate of 0.05. The classifier was reported to diagnose cytomegalovirus status with high specificity and sensitivity in both the original and validation cohorts. An earlier analysis of 587 of the donors showed that most TCR beta V segments appeared in productive rearrangements either about 90% or about 30% of the time, which broadly matched IMGT annotations. In a later analysis, the rate of TCR association differed among HLA loci, with DRB1 alleles having the most associated TCRs and HLA-C alleles having the fewest. The study gave a list of under 200 TCR beta chains associated with cytomegalovirus. Because HLA typing was unavailable for some donors at each locus, only the typed subset was used in association tests. The authors suggested that the approach could potentially be generalized to other disease states and immunological phenotypes. The 87-base-pair reads could not distinguish some IMGT-functional V segments, including TRBV6-2 and TRBV6-3, so those segments were excluded. In a later analysis, most CMV-associated TCR beta chains were found to appear HLA-restricted, with HLA associations seemingly driven largely by CMV exposure. While some public TCRs were present in many individuals, most TCR sequences turned up only very rarely across donors. In a later analysis, HLA-associated TCR beta chains were found to be more clonally expanded and to have lower generation probabilities than equally common non-associated chains. When HLA alleles, especially DR and DQ, strongly co-occurred, attributing TCR associations to individual alleles was difficult. A group of highly shared sequence variants was considered likely to be a technical artifact of the sequencing pipeline. Linkage disequilibrium might explain the correlated functional status among segregating V segments, but an unknown experimental factor could not be ruled out. Sequencing depth was assumed to be roughly uniform across donors in the presence/absence analyses, though that assumption may not hold. The cohort was sequenced for TCR beta chains only, and without alpha or paired-chain data the features that could be detected were limited. A further reported finding was that TCR beta sequences accurately predicted the HLA-A and HLA-B alleles for most subjects in the first cohort. A later genetic analysis associated a missense DCLRE1C variant with V-gene and J-gene trimming of TCR beta chains, and an independent cohort replicated the association. According to a later analysis, parvovirus B19, influenza, CMV and Epstein-Barr virus appeared linked to several top co-occurrence clusters.

Library preparation used the immunoSEQ multiplex PCR assay. For the multiplex PCR, a mixture combining 60 forward primers for TCR Vbeta segments and 13 reverse primers for TCR Jbeta segments was used. A multiplex PCR assay on genomic DNA amplified the CDR3 region of rearranged TCR beta genes. The amplified TCR beta libraries were sequenced on the Illumina HiSeq System as 87-base-pair reads. As for the original processing: Across the 670 or so repertoires, a later analysis counted tens of millions of unique TCR beta chains, some 11 million of which were shared by at least two donors. To remove PCR and sequencing errors, raw reads were error-corrected and collapsed into unique sequences using a nearest-neighbor algorithm that merged closely related sequences. Alignment of CDR3 sequences to IMGT reference sequences was used to assign V, D and J gene segments. For a sequence to be retained, a match of at least six nucleotides was required to both a V gene segment and a J gene segment. Rearrangements were classified as productive when the CDR3 lacked stop codons and remained in frame with V and J, and all other rearrangements were classified as non-productive. Following IMGT convention, CDR3 was defined as the stretch from the second conserved V-encoded cysteine up to the conserved J-encoded phenylalanine. Sequences without an unambiguous match to a single V gene segment were excluded from the earlier analysis of approximately 600 of the donors. An earlier analysis of a few hundred of the donors called V segments functional above 56.7% productive rearrangements and segregating when the between-donor standard deviation exceeded 5%. A statistical classification framework was built for diagnosing cytomegalovirus status from the catalog of TCR beta chain sequences. In a later analysis, TCR nucleotide sequences were compared against IMGT/GENE-DB human TR gene sequences so that V and J genes could be assigned. In a later analysis, CDR3 sequences and most-parsimonious VDJ recombination scenarios were assigned using the TCRdist pipeline. In a later analysis, each TCR beta chain was defined by its CDR3 amino acid sequence together with its V-gene family, and reads without a unique V-gene family were excluded. As a way to deal with suspected cross-contamination and a sequencing artifact, a later analysis dropped 592 nucleotide sequences that were highly shared and had low generation probability. In a later analysis, a clonal expansion index was calculated for each public chain from normalized within-repertoire ranks of inferred template counts. In a later analysis, generation probabilities were computed using a VDJ recombination model fitted to out-of-frame rearrangements, and the results were checked against IGoR. A later analysis scored TCR-TCR, TCR-HLA and TCR-CMV co-occurrence with hypergeometric tests, applying a repertoire-size bias correction to TCR pairs. To estimate false discovery rates, a later analysis permuted the HLA or CMV assignments 20 times. In a later analysis, co-occurring TCRs were grouped using DBSCAN, with TCRdist sequence similarity added in when clustering inside HLA-allele-positive subsets. Repertoires with fewer than 30,000 or more than 120,000 public chains were left out of co-occurrence clustering, as were five repertoires with anomalous nucleotide sharing. The immuneACCESS repertoire file appears here via TCRdb, limited to in-frame rearrangements. These files lack a portion of the clones; in checked studies, under half of the deficit traces to unresolved V genes, and the cause of the others is not known. D and trimming were read from the DNA, whereas the V and J calls and clone size are those reported in that table. Recorded for this sample are 150,000 to 200,000 clones; roughly 70% of them occurred a single time. The biggest ten clones account for roughly 1.6% of the sample.

The source of this sequence is a girl aged 10 to 17 in good health and CMV-seronegative. The V and J genes are TRBV6-1 and TRBJ2-7, and 10 junction bases match TRBD1. Material for sequencing was PBMCs. The encoded CDR3 is CASSEGTGGSYEQYF. The nucleotide sequence reads as follows: TGTGCCAGCAGTGAAGGGACAGGGGGCTCCTACGAGCAGTACTTC.